Each of the 8 T cell receptor beta chains below was sequenced from the same sample in a study of beta chain features in type 1 diabetes. Findings of the study overall: In all four CD4+ subsets, TCRB CDR3 length was significantly, moderately reduced in type 1 diabetes.

These receptors' targets are unknown. The authors reverse transcribed all of the isolated RNA, so sequencing captured expressed TCRB transcripts. Data came from immunoSEQ multiplex PCR; TCRdb stores just in-frame clones and leaves some out. In the table there are approximately 250,000 clones, approximately 11% of which are singletons. The sequencing input was naive CD4+ T cells from blood. The source is a man aged 25-45 years with type 1 diabetes.

The chain has TRBV7-2 and TRBJ2-7, with TRBD1 matching over 7 bases. Germline V gene data show CDR1 as SGHTA and CDR2 as FQGNSA. The CDR3 runs to 15 residues. With V trimmed by 0 bases and J by 4 bases, 6 bases remained unmatched. CDR3 region: CASSLARGQSYEQYF. Here the CDR3 DNA reads TGTGCCAGCAGCTTAGCGAGGGGACAGTCTTACGAGCAGTACTTC.

This clone appeared a few times. One junction end disagrees with the germline gene, perhaps due to a read error. V and J are TRBV7-7 and TRBJ2-3; tentatively, D is TRBD2 (6 bases). The CDR3 loop spans 14 amino acids. Germline V lookup: CDR1 SSHAT, CDR2 FNYEAQ (reference sequence). The CDR3 bases are TGTGCTAGCAGTTCGGGACTTTTCACAGATACGCAGTATTTT. It codes for CASSSGLFTDTQYF.

In its sample, this clone was seen once. V usage is TRBV5-1 and J usage is TRBJ2-3; 8 nucleotides agree with TRBD2. V lost 6 bases to trimming and J lost 0 bases; unmatched junction nucleotides: 6. CDR1 is SGHRS, CDR2 YFSETQ, per germline. This CDR3 has 15 residues. The CDR3 loop is CASTSSGGSTDTQYF. The CDR3 DNA reads TGCGCCAGCACTTCCAGCGGGGGTAGCACAGATACGCAGTATTTT.

This clone was recorded a few times. The chain joins TRBV2 to TRBJ2-7; TRBD1 matches 10 bases. CDR3 length: 15 amino acids. The ends lost 8 bases at V and 4 bases at J; junction bases unmatched: 11. CDR1 is SNHLY, CDR2 FYNNEI, per germline. CDR3 region: CASRPDRGYRYEQYF. The CDR3 DNA follows: TGTGCCAGCCGACCGGACAGGGGGTATCGGTACGAGCAGTACTTC. Full variable domain (missing parts from reference TRBV2 and TRBJ2-7): EPEVTQTPSHQVTQMGQEVILRCVPISNHLYFYWYRQILGQKVEFLVSFYNNEISEKSEIFDDQFSVERPDGSNFTLKIRSTKLEDSAMYFCASRPDRGYRYEQYFGPGTRLTVT.

This rearrangement joins TRBV28 to TRBJ1-1; weak D call: TRBD1 (6 bases). The CDR3 is made up of 13 amino acids. V gave up 10 bases and J gave up 4 bases, with 16 bases separating them. Per germline, CDR1 MDHEN and CDR2 SYDVKM. CDR3 sequence (DNA): TGTGCCATCCTTAGAGGGGGGGGCACTGAAGCTTTCTTT. As protein: CAILRGGGTEAFF.

In this sample, this clone turned up a few times. This sample includes further DNA sequences coding for the same CDR3. CDR3 residues: CASSFDRNTEAFF. The DNA for the CDR3 is TGTGCCAGCAGCTTCGACAGGAACACTGAAGCTTTCTTT. The chain combines TRBV11-2 with TRBJ1-1; D is perhaps TRBD1 (5 bases). CDR1 and CDR2 from the germline V gene are SGHAT and FQNNGV. The ends were cut back, 3 bases at V and 1 base at J, with 6 bases in the middle. CDR3 length: 13 residues.

The chain employs TRBV19 and TRBJ2-7, with TRBD1 matching over 7 bases. CDR1 is LNHDA, CDR2 SQIVND, per germline (reference sequence). The CDR3 sequence is 15 residues long. The ends lost 6 bases at V and 3 bases at J; junction bases unmatched: 11. The CDR3 is CASRPTGNRNYEQYF. For the CDR3, the DNA is TGTGCCAGTAGGCCGACAGGGAATCGTAACTACGAGCAGTACTTC.

The sample holds a few counts of this clone. This sequence joins TRBV7-9 and TRBJ1-2, with 7 bases matching TRBD1. In germline, CDR1 is SEHNR, CDR2 FQNEAQ (reference sequence). The CDR3 has 15 residues. V lost 2 bases, J lost 5 bases, and 8 bases stayed unmatched. The CDR3 sequence: CASSLRDRALYGYTF. CDR3 coding DNA: TGTGCCAGCAGCTTAAGGGACAGAGCCCTTTATGGCTACACCTTC.